This T cell receptor (beta chain) was sequenced in a study of T cell changes during pregnancy in multiple sclerosis. Using immunoSEQ multiplex PCR, the repertoire was profiled, and TCRdb retains in-frame clones only, with some absent. The profile shows around 88,000 clones, about 89% of them singletons. CDR1 and CDR2 (germline): LNHDA, SQIVND (reference sequence). Trimming stripped 3 bases from V and 3 bases from J, with 11 bases between. This CDR3 has 14 residues. Specimen: peripheral blood, collected in the first trimester of pregnancy. This sequence joins TRBV19 and TRBJ1-1; D not resolved. The receptor was isolated from a female donor with multiple sclerosis, enrolled in a pregnancy study. The CDR3 spells CASSIEGWDTEAFF. Written as DNA, the CDR3 is TGTGCCAGTAGTATCGAGGGCTGGGACACTGAAGCTTTCTTT.